The rows below give T cell receptor beta chains drawn from one sample of a study of CD8 T cells in ankylosing spondylitis. From the 5' RACE reads, TCRdb called clonotypes with MiXCR, one entry per CDR3 protein. Found here are approximately 550,000 distinct CDR3 sequences, roughly 13% of them singletons; the top ten hold nearly 7%. The material sequenced was blood, either unsorted or a sorted T cell fraction (not recorded which). The receptors were gathered from a male donor with ankylosing spondylitis. The CDR3 runs from the conserved cysteine through the conserved F or W. A D gene is named only where the DNA matches it firmly. Expanded clones are given a class, and other clones once, few, many or no size at all.

DNA,CDR3,size,J,D,V
TGCAGCGTTATGCGGGTGGACCCCGGGGAGCTGTTTTTT,CSVMRVDPGELFF,NA,TRBJ2-2,NA,TRBV29-1
TGCGCCAGCAGCAACCAGGGGACAGATACGCAGTATTTT,CASSNQGTDTQYF,few,TRBJ2-3,NA,TRBV5-1
TGCAGTGCTAGAGTACTGGGAGGGTATGGCTACACCTTC,CSARVLGGYGYTF,few,TRBJ1-2,NA,TRBV20-1
TGTGCCAGCAGCCGGCAGGGTACTAACTCTGGAAACACCATATATTTT,CASSRQGTNSGNTIYF,few,TRBJ1-3,NA,TRBV7-2
TGTGCCAGCAGTTACCCAGCCTCAGAGACCCAGTACTTC,CASSYPASETQYF,NA,TRBJ2-5,NA,TRBV6-5
TGTGCCAGCGATTTACCGGGACAGATGAACACTGAAGCTTTCTTT,CASDLPGQMNTEAFF,few,TRBJ1-1,TRBD1,TRBV6-5
TGTGCCACCAGCAGAGTGGGGAACACTGAAGCTTTCTTT,CATSRVGNTEAFF,few,TRBJ1-1,NA,TRBV15
TGTGCCAGCAGTTTTCAGGACAGAAACACTGAAGCTTTCTTT,CASSFQDRNTEAFF,NA,TRBJ1-1,NA,TRBV12-3/TRBV12-4
TGTGCCACCAGCAGAGATGGGGAGACAGGGGGCGGGAACATTCAGTACTTC,CATSRDGETGGGNIQYF,few,TRBJ2-4,TRBD1,TRBV15
TGTGCCACCAGTGATTTGGAAGCCAGCGAGTACAATGAGCAGTTCTTC,CATSDLEASEYNEQFF,few,TRBJ2-1,NA,TRBV24-1
TGTGCCAGCAGACCCGCAAGCGGGAGGTACCAAGAGACCCAGTACTTC,CASRPASGRYQETQYF,many,TRBJ2-5,TRBD2,TRBV12-3/TRBV12-4
TGCAGTGCCCCCTCGGCAGGGGCGAATGCCAAAAACATTCAGTACTTC,CSAPSAGANAKNIQYF,NA,TRBJ2-4,NA,TRBV20-1
TGCAGTGCTAGAGTGGGGTATCAGCCCCAGCATTTT,CSARVGYQPQHF,many,TRBJ1-5,NA,TRBV20-1
TGTGCCAGCAGCTTAGTTGAGGGCGGGGAGCTGTTTTTT,CASSLVEGGELFF,NA,TRBJ2-2,NA,TRBV11-3